One and the same sample provided the 5 T cell receptor beta chains below, sequenced in a study of CD8 T cells in Susac syndrome. cDNA came from roughly 0.5 to 1 ug RNA primed by random hexamers. Each CDR3 protein is one row after TCRdb ran MiXCR on the immunoSEQ multiplex PCR reads. The profile covers 95,000 to 150,000 distinct CDR3 sequences, with just under 95% appearing a single time and about 0.28% taken by the ten largest. Sequenced input: CD8+ T cells from PBMCs. The receptors originated from a human donor with Susac syndrome.

V and J are TRBV12-5 and TRBJ1-5, with no clear D. The CDR3 covers 15 residues. In germline, CDR1 is LGHNT, CDR2 FRNRAP. With 0 bases removed from V and 0 bases from J, the gap between germline ends came to 6 bases. CDR3 DNA: TGTGCTAGTGGTTTGGTACAGTATAGCAATCAGCCCCAGCATTTT. Translated, it gives CASGLVQYSNQPQHF.

This chain uses TRBV19 with TRBJ2-2; a weak D match, TRBD2 (5 bases). Germline loops: CDR1 LNHDA, CDR2 SQIVND (reference sequence). This CDR3 spans 12 amino acids. The V end lost 10 bases, the J end lost 0 bases, and 6 bases lay between the germline ends. Here the CDR3 reads CAMGANTGELFF. The CDR3 nucleotides read TGTGCCATGGGAGCGAACACCGGGGAGCTGTTTTTT.

The chain joins TRBV7-6 to TRBJ2-1, with 11 positions matching TRBD2. Per the germline V gene, CDR1 is SGHVS and CDR2 is FNYEAQ. This CDR3 has 16 residues. The V and J ends lost 4 bases and 5 bases, in that order; junction bases with no gene match: 7. CDR3 residues: CASSSVTSGGDNEQFF. The CDR3 coding sequence is TGTGCCAGCAGCTCGGTCACTAGCGGGGGTGACAATGAGCAGTTCTTC.

The chain links TRBV20-1 to TRBJ2-7; 10 nucleotides match TRBD1. J gave up 1 base and V 4 bases, and 7 bases lay outside the gene matches. Germline CDR1 is DFQATT and CDR2 is SNEGSKA (reference sequence). The CDR3 is 15 residues long. The CDR3 DNA follows: TGCAGTGCTATTGGACGGGACAGGGGATCCTACGAGCAGTACTTC. This codes for CSAIGRDRGSYEQYF.

This chain uses TRBV7-9 with TRBJ1-1; weak D call: TRBD1 (5 bases). This CDR3 comprises 14 residues. Germline V gives CDR1 SEHNR, CDR2 FQNEAQ (reference sequence). V dropped 5 bases and J dropped 5 bases, with 15 bases sitting between them. The CDR3 bases are TGTGCCAGCAGCGCCAGCGCAGGGCGGACTGAAGCTTTCTTT. It codes for CASSASAGRTEAFF. Using reference TRBV7-9 and TRBJ1-1 for the parts outside the CDR3, the full variable domain is DTGVSQNPRHKITKRGQNVTFRCDPISEHNRLYWYRQTLGQGPEFLTYFQNEAQLEKSRLLSDRFSAERPKGSFSTLEIQRTEQGDSAMYLCASSASAGRTEAFFGQGTRLTVV.